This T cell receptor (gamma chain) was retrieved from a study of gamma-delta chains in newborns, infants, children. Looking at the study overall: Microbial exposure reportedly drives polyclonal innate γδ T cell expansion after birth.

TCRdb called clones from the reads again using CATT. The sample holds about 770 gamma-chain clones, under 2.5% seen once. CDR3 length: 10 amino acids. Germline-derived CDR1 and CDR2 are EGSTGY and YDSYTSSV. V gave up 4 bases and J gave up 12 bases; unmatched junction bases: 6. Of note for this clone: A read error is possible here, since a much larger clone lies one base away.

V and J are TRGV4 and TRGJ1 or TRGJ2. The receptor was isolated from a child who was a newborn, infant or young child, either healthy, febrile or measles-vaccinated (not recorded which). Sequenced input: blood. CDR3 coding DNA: TGTGCCACCTGGGACAAGGGGAAACTCTTT. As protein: CATWDKGKLF.